This T cell receptor (beta chain) was recorded in a study of blood T cells in healthy people across ages. Those donating, healthy Caucasian individuals from Russia, were aged about 6 to 100. This CDR3 contains 14 residues. Trimming stripped 5 bases from V and 4 bases from J, with 9 bases between. The germline V gene encodes CDR1 SEHNR and CDR2 FQNEAQ (reference sequence). Then a second PCR, running roughly 7 to 11 cycles, was carried out with a sample-barcoded 5' primer and a J-beta primer mix. A minimum of 2.5 million CDR3-containing paired-end reads was obtained for each sample. Each CDR3 protein is one row after TCRdb ran MiXCR on the 5' RACE reads. The sample has approximately 1,100,000 distinct CDR3 sequences, 40% to 50% seen once. This clonotype was found a few times. Its antigen is unknown. Study-wide points: TCR beta diversity, measured per million T cells, fell in a roughly linear way with age. CMV status of donors was unknown, possibly confounding expanded clonotype changes.

V usage is TRBV7-9 and J usage is TRBJ2-6, with unresolved D. The sequencing input was blood. This clonotype originated in a woman aged 60-75 years in good health. CDR3 loop: CASSPVAGANVLTF. The CDR3, as DNA: TGTGCCAGCAGCCCAGTTGCCGGGGCCAACGTCCTGACTTTC. Complete variable domain (other parts from reference TRBV7-9 and TRBJ2-6): DTGVSQNPRHKITKRGQNVTFRCDPISEHNRLYWYRQTLGQGPEFLTYFQNEAQLEKSRLLSDRFSAERPKGSFSTLEIQRTEQGDSAMYLCASSPVAGANVLTFGAGSRLTVL.